The source of this T cell receptor beta chain is a study of T cell responses to AZD1222 COVID-19 vaccine. Across the whole study: Pooling was applied to second doses at about 4 or about 12 weeks.

The table came from immunoSEQ multiplex PCR; TCRdb's copy has only in-frame clones and leaves some out. The table records 150,000 to 200,000 clones, more than 80% of them present only once. The ends lost 5 bases at V and 3 bases at J; junction bases unmatched: 6. This CDR3 contains 15 residues. CDR1 is ENHRY, CDR2 SYGVKD, per germline. The receptor was isolated from an adult in good health. The chain carries TRBV10-3 and TRBJ2-7; 11 positions match TRBD2. Sequenced here: peripheral blood, sampled on day 0 of AZD1222 vaccination. CDR3 nucleotide sequence: TGTGCCATCAGTACGACTAGCGGGGTAAACTACGAGCAGTACTTC. Translated, it gives CAISTTSGVNYEQYF.